Each of the 20 T cell receptor beta chains below was sequenced from the same sample in a study. TCRdb re-called the RT-PCR reads through MiXCR, storing one row per CDR3 protein. The sample has 650,000 to 800,000 distinct CDR3 sequences, approximately 15% seen once. The sequenced material came from memory CD4+ T cells from blood. The receptors originated from a female donor in good health, serving as a healthy control.

This clonotype was counted at least ten times. The V gene is TRBV7-2, the J gene TRBJ2-3, with a weak D call TRBD2 (5 bases). Germline CDR1 is SGHTA and CDR2 is FQGNSA. The CDR3 runs to 16 residues. V gave up 0 bases and J gave up 1 base, with 11 bases separating them. The CDR3 protein is CASSLAQLVGTDTQYF. As DNA, the CDR3 is TGTGCCAGCAGCTTAGCGCAACTAGTCGGCACAGATACGCAGTATTTT. Together with reference TRBV7-2 and TRBJ2-3, the CDR3 gives the full variable domain: GAGVSQSPSNKVTEKGKDVELRCDPISGHTALYWYRQSLGQGLEFLIYFQGNSAPDKSGLPSDRFSAERTGGSVSTLTIQRTQQEDSAVYLCASSLAQLVGTDTQYFGPGTRLTVL.

V gene TRBV5-6 combines with J gene TRBJ1-4; D is undetermined. Germline loops: CDR1 SGHDT, CDR2 YYEEEE. The CDR3 consists of 16 residues. V was cut by 1 base and J by 0 bases, with 10 bases left in between. As DNA, the CDR3 is TGTGCCAGCAGCTTGCGAACGAGCTCAACTAATGAAAAACTGTTTTTT. This gives the protein CASSLRTSSTNEKLFF.

This clonotype was counted ten times or more. Written as DNA, the CDR3 is TGCGCCAGCAGCCAGGCGGGGACGTATGAAAAACTGTTTTTT. This gives the protein CASSQAGTYEKLFF. This chain joins TRBV4-3 and TRBJ1-4, with D perhaps TRBD1 (5 bases). V gave up 3 bases and J gave up 6 bases, with 11 bases separating them. Germline CDR1 and CDR2: LGHNA and YSLEER. The CDR3 runs 14 residues.

Concerning this clonotype itself: At one end, the junction sequence differs from germline, possibly due to a read error. The chain links TRBV3-1 to TRBJ2-1; 9 bases align to TRBD1. The CDR3 sequence is 13 residues long. Germline V CDR1 and CDR2: LGHDT, YNNKEL (reference sequence). The CDR3 reads CASSQEPGQGRVF. The CDR3 DNA follows: TGTGCCAGCAGCCAAGAGCCGGGACAGGGAAGGGTCTTC.

This clonotype was seen a handful of times. V is TRBV7-2 and J is TRBJ2-7; 7 nucleotides line up with TRBD1. Germline values: CDR1 SGHTA, CDR2 FQGNSA. The CDR3 loop spans 14 amino acids. V lost 6 bases and J lost 3; bases outside the gene matches: 8. CDR3 residues: CASSLQGSFYEQYF. DNA for the CDR3: TGTGCCAGCAGTCTACAGGGGTCATTCTACGAGCAGTACTTC.

This clonotype appeared many times. This sequence joins TRBV11-2 and TRBJ2-7; no definite D call. CDR3 length: 15 residues. V was pared by 1 base and J by 3 bases, with 13 bases between. Germline loops: CDR1 SGHAT, CDR2 FQNNGV. CDR3 nucleotide sequence: TGTGCCAGCAGCTTAGTCTTATCTGTTTTCTACGAGCAGTACTTC. This gives the protein CASSLVLSVFYEQYF.

The table lists this clonotype with many counts. The rearrangement links TRBV6-2 or TRBV6-3 to TRBJ1-5; D is ambiguous. V lost 7 bases, J lost 6 bases, and 10 bases lay in between. Germline V gives CDR1 MNHEY, CDR2 SVGEGT. CDR3 length: 12 residues. The DNA of the CDR3 is TGTGCCAGCACCTCAACGGGTCAGCCCCAGCATTTT. This codes for CASTSTGQPQHF.

The chain couples TRBV7-2 to TRBJ2-3; D tentatively fits TRBD1 or TRBD2 (7 bases each). Germline V gene data show CDR1 as SGHTA and CDR2 as FQGNSA. CDR3 length: 16 residues. V was pared by 0 bases and J by 10 bases, with 20 bases between. The CDR3 loop is CASSLAEGAQGRAQYF. The CDR3 DNA follows: TGTGCCAGCAGCTTAGCGGAGGGGGCCCAGGGGAGGGCGCAGTATTTT. Variable domain in full (rest from reference TRBV7-2 and TRBJ2-3): GAGVSQSPSNKVTEKGKDVELRCDPISGHTALYWYRQSLGQGLEFLIYFQGNSAPDKSGLPSDRFSAERTGGSVSTLTIQRTQQEDSAVYLCASSLAEGAQGRAQYFGPGTRLTVL.

This chain connects TRBV18 to TRBJ1-1, with a weak D call TRBD1 (5 bases). Germline-derived CDR1 and CDR2 are KGHSH and LQKENI. Trimming pared 2 bases from V and 1 base from J, leaving 11 bases between. The CDR3 sequence is 15 residues long. The CDR3 coding sequence is TGTGCCAGCTCACCAGGGGACGGAAAGAACACTGAAGCTTTCTTT. Translating it yields CASSPGDGKNTEAFF.

This clonotype was observed many times. V gene TRBV29-1 combines with J gene TRBJ2-3; 7 bases fit TRBD2. Germline CDR1 SQVTM, CDR2 ANQGSEA. The CDR3 sequence is 13 residues long. The V gene end was trimmed by 6 bases and the J gene end by 3 bases; junction bases not matched to a gene: 6. The DNA of the CDR3 is TGCAGCGTGACTAGCACACTAACAGATACGCAGTATTTT. Its translation is CSVTSTLTDTQYF.

This clonotype showed up just a few times. The gene calls are TRBV7-3 and TRBJ2-3; D remains unclear. The CDR3 extends over 13 amino acids. V was clipped by 5 bases and J by 2 bases, with 8 bases between them. Germline CDR1 is SGHTA and CDR2 is FQGTGA. In DNA form, the CDR3 reads TGTGCCAGCAGCCTCTATATCACAGATACGCAGTATTTT. Translated: CASSLYITDTQYF.

The chain joins TRBV3-1 to TRBJ1-4; D is uncertain. Germline CDR1 reads LGHDT; CDR2 reads YNNKEL (reference sequence). V was shortened by 4 bases and J by 8 bases, with 14 bases between the two germline ends. This CDR3 has 14 amino acids. CDR3 loop: CASSPLTSWEKLFF. For the CDR3, the DNA is TGTGCCAGCAGCCCTCTGACATCTTGGGAAAAACTGTTTTTT.

In this sample, this clonotype turned up a few times. The chain combines TRBV11-2 with TRBJ1-1, with no clear D. This CDR3 has 13 amino acids. V was clipped by 10 bases and J by 1 base, with 13 bases between them. Germline V gives CDR1 SGHAT, CDR2 FQNNGV. The CDR3 spells CATNLLSNTEAFF. The CDR3 DNA is TGTGCCACCAACCTTCTTTCGAACACTGAAGCTTTCTTT.

This clonotype occurred a few times. The chain joins TRBV6-6 to TRBJ1-5; D gene unclear. V was cut by 0 bases and J by 2 bases, with 8 bases left in between. Germline CDR1 and CDR2: MNHNY and SVGAGI (reference sequence). The CDR3 is made up of 15 amino acids. CDR3 protein: CASSYSGPGNQPQHF. DNA of the CDR3: TGTGCCAGCAGTTACTCAGGGCCCGGCAATCAGCCCCAGCATTTT.

The sample holds a few counts of this clonotype. J is TRBJ2-7 and V is TRBV4-1, with D uncertain. This CDR3 region has 15 residues. Looked up from germline, CDR1 is MGHRA and CDR2 is YSYEKL. V gave up 2 bases and J gave up 3 bases, with 14 bases separating them. CDR3 nucleotide sequence: TGCGCCAGCAGCCAATTCCCCACAACGAACTACGAGCAGTACTTC. This gives the protein CASSQFPTTNYEQYF.

This rearrangement joins TRBV19 to TRBJ2-5; 12 bases match TRBD2. The germline gives CDR1 LNHDA, CDR2 SQIVND (reference sequence). The length of the CDR3 is 16 residues. The junction had 9 bases not matched to a gene; V was cut back by 3 bases and J by 7 bases. The CDR3 sequence is CASSMILAGGPSTQYF. In nucleotides, the CDR3 is TGTGCCAGTAGTATGATCCTAGCGGGAGGGCCATCGACCCAGTACTTC. Combining the CDR3 with reference TRBV19 and TRBJ2-5 gives the whole variable domain DGGITQSPKYLFRKEGQNVTLSCEQNLNHDAMYWYRQDPGQGLRLIYYSQIVNDFQKGDIAEGYSVSREKKESFPLTVTSAQKNPTAFYLCASSMILAGGPSTQYFGPGTRLLVL.

The chain combines TRBV20-1 with TRBJ1-4; D remains ambiguous. Germline V gene sequence: CDR1 DFQATT, CDR2 SNEGSKA (reference sequence). V dropped 1 base and J dropped 8 bases, with 17 bases sitting between them. The CDR3 loop spans 15 amino acids. Here the CDR3 reads CSARAYSPSGEKLFF. For the CDR3, the DNA is TGCAGTGCTAGAGCCTATTCCCCTTCGGGCGAAAAACTGTTTTTT.

The CDR3 here is CASLLGGFDGAIYGYTF. The CDR3 DNA reads TGTGCCAGCCTCCTGGGAGGCTTTGATGGCGCGATCTATGGCTACACCTTC. The V call is TRBV12-3 or TRBV12-4, the J call TRBJ1-2, with D unresolved. The CDR3 runs to 17 residues. The V end was cut by 8 bases, the J end by 4 bases, with 26 bases between.

J is TRBJ1-1 and V is TRBV6-2 or TRBV6-3, with 8 positions matching TRBD1. The trim removed 6 bases at V and 0 bases at J, leaving 6 bases unmatched. Germline lookup yields CDR1 MNHEY and CDR2 SVGEGT. The CDR3 runs to 15 residues. The CDR3 sequence is CASRSGQGLNTEAFF. DNA for the CDR3: TGTGCCAGCAGATCTGGACAGGGCTTGAACACTGAAGCTTTCTTT.

This clonotype was recorded many times. The rearrangement uses TRBV10-3 and TRBJ2-1; a possible D gene is TRBD2 (6 bases). Trimming removed 3 bases at V and 10 bases at J, with 19 bases between. CDR1 is ENHRY, CDR2 SYGVKD, per germline. The CDR3 spans 15 residues. The chain's CDR3 is CAISDGTGANGEQFF. In DNA, the CDR3 is TGTGCCATCAGTGATGGAACGGGAGCAAACGGGGAGCAGTTCTTC.